A selection of T cell receptor beta chains follows, all from one sample in a study of human T cells and chemical hapten exposure. One entry per CDR3 protein results from TCRdb running MiXCR on the 5' RACE reads. This sample has under 85,000 distinct CDR3 sequences; about 8% occur once, and the top ten carry over 2%. The source of these receptors is a male donor in good health. The CDR3 runs from the conserved cysteine through the conserved F or W. A D gene is named only where the DNA matches it firmly. A clone size is listed for some rows: how often the clone was seen (once, few, many), or a class if it is expanded.

j_call: TRBJ1-4; clone_size: many; v_call: TRBV12-3/TRBV12-4; d_call: .; cdr3_nt: TGTGCCAGCAGTTTAAGGACAGCAGCTAATGAAAAACTGTTTTTT; cdr3_aa: CASSLRTAANEKLFF
j_call: TRBJ1-4; clone_size: few; v_call: TRBV5-6; d_call: TRBD1; cdr3_nt: TGTGCCAGCAGCTTGGCTGGGACAGGGGCGACTGAAAAACTGTTTTTT; cdr3_aa: CASSLAGTGATEKLFF
j_call: TRBJ2-1; clone_size: few; v_call: TRBV3-1; d_call: TRBD2; cdr3_nt: TGTGCCAGCATTAGCGGGAGGGCCCCAGACAATGAGCAGTTCTTC; cdr3_aa: CASISGRAPDNEQFF
j_call: TRBJ2-3; clone_size: .; v_call: TRBV30; d_call: .; cdr3_nt: TGTGCCTGGAGTGTAGTGGGGGCTAGCACAGATACGCAGTATTTT; cdr3_aa: CAWSVVGASTDTQYF
j_call: TRBJ2-1; clone_size: many; v_call: TRBV29-1; d_call: TRBD2; cdr3_nt: TGCAGCACCCGGGGGACTAGCGGGAGGACGTACAATGAGCAGTTCTTC; cdr3_aa: CSTRGTSGRTYNEQFF
j_call: TRBJ2-1; clone_size: many; v_call: TRBV7-2; d_call: TRBD2; cdr3_nt: TGTGCCAGCAGTACAGGACTAGCGTCCATTAATGAGCAGTTCTTC; cdr3_aa: CASSTGLASINEQFF
j_call: TRBJ1-5; clone_size: few; v_call: TRBV6-2/TRBV6-3; d_call: TRBD1; cdr3_nt: TGTGCCAGCAGTTACCGGACAGGCGAAGGGGTTAGCAATCAGCCCCAGCATTTT; cdr3_aa: CASSYRTGEGVSNQPQHF
j_call: TRBJ2-5; clone_size: many; v_call: TRBV29-1; d_call: TRBD2; cdr3_nt: TGCAGCGTCGGGAGGCACGTTTCAGAGACCCAGTACTTC; cdr3_aa: CSVGRHVSETQYF
j_call: TRBJ2-3; clone_size: .; v_call: TRBV14; d_call: TRBD2; cdr3_nt: TGTGCCAGCAGCCAAGAACTAGCGGGAGATACGCAGTATTTT; cdr3_aa: CASSQELAGDTQYF
j_call: TRBJ1-1; clone_size: many; v_call: TRBV10-1; d_call: .; cdr3_nt: TGCGCCAGCAGTGAGGGCAGCGAGAACACTGAAGCTTTCTTT; cdr3_aa: CASSEGSENTEAFF
j_call: TRBJ2-1; clone_size: .; v_call: TRBV2; d_call: TRBD2; cdr3_nt: TGTGCCAGCAAAACCGGGACTAGTGTCAATGAGCAGTTCTTC; cdr3_aa: CASKTGTSVNEQFF
j_call: TRBJ2-5; clone_size: .; v_call: TRBV12-5; d_call: TRBD2; cdr3_nt: TGTGCTAGTGGTTCCCGGACTAGCGGGGGGCTCCCGCCCCCCGAGACCCAGTACTTC; cdr3_aa: CASGSRTSGGLPPPETQYF
j_call: TRBJ2-3; clone_size: few; v_call: TRBV6-5; d_call: .; cdr3_nt: TGTGCCAGCAGCGCGGGTTTAGAAGATACGCAGTATTTT; cdr3_aa: CASSAGLEDTQYF
j_call: TRBJ1-5; clone_size: many; v_call: TRBV6-5; d_call: TRBD1; cdr3_nt: TGTGCCATAATCCTGGACAGGGGGCGGAATCAGCCCCAGCATTTT; cdr3_aa: CAIILDRGRNQPQHF
j_call: TRBJ1-3; clone_size: few; v_call: TRBV10-3; d_call: .; cdr3_nt: TGTGCCATCCACCAGGGACTAAGAAACACCATATATTTT; cdr3_aa: CAIHQGLRNTIYF
j_call: TRBJ2-7; clone_size: few; v_call: TRBV7-9; d_call: TRBD1; cdr3_nt: TGTGCCAGCAGGACCGGGACAGGGCAGGAGCAGTACTTC; cdr3_aa: CASRTGTGQEQYF
j_call: TRBJ2-2; clone_size: many; v_call: TRBV9; d_call: TRBD2; cdr3_nt: TGTGCCAGCAGCGGGCCCAGGCGGGGGGACACCGGGGAGCTGTTTTTT; cdr3_aa: CASSGPRRGDTGELFF
j_call: TRBJ2-1; clone_size: many; v_call: TRBV4-1; d_call: TRBD2; cdr3_nt: TGCGCCAGCAGCCAAGGACTAGCGGGTTACAATGAGCAGTTCTTC; cdr3_aa: CASSQGLAGYNEQFF
j_call: TRBJ2-4; clone_size: many; v_call: TRBV20-1; d_call: TRBD2; cdr3_nt: TGCAGTGCTAGAGGGCTTGGGGGGGAGGCCAAAAACATTCAGTACTTC; cdr3_aa: CSARGLGGEAKNIQYF
j_call: TRBJ2-1; clone_size: many; v_call: TRBV29-1; d_call: TRBD2; cdr3_nt: TGCAGCGGCAGCGGCGGGCGGGAGACCGATGAGCAGTTCTTC; cdr3_aa: CSGSGGRETDEQFF
j_call: TRBJ2-7; clone_size: many; v_call: TRBV7-6; d_call: TRBD2; cdr3_nt: TGTGCCAGCAGCCCCGGGCCGGGACTAGCGGGATATGAGCAGTACTTC; cdr3_aa: CASSPGPGLAGYEQYF
j_call: TRBJ2-3; clone_size: .; v_call: TRBV29-1; d_call: .; cdr3_nt: TGCAGCGTTGAGGTTCGCCGTAGAGGGGCAGATACGCAGTATTTT; cdr3_aa: CSVEVRRRGADTQYF
j_call: TRBJ2-1; clone_size: few; v_call: TRBV28; d_call: TRBD2; cdr3_nt: TGTGCCAGCAGTCGTGGTCGCGGGAGCGGGAATGAGCAGTTCTTC; cdr3_aa: CASSRGRGSGNEQFF
j_call: TRBJ1-5; clone_size: .; v_call: TRBV6-2/TRBV6-3; d_call: .; cdr3_nt: TGTGCCAGCCGACAACTCAATCAGCCCCAGCATTTT; cdr3_aa: CASRQLNQPQHF
j_call: TRBJ1-1; clone_size: few; v_call: TRBV20-1; d_call: TRBD1; cdr3_nt: TGCAGTGCTGTCCCCTACAGGGGGTCGAACACTGAAGCTTTCTTT; cdr3_aa: CSAVPYRGSNTEAFF
j_call: TRBJ2-3; clone_size: few; v_call: TRBV6-2/TRBV6-3; d_call: .; cdr3_nt: TGTGCCAGCAGTTACCTAGCGACAGATACGCAGTATTTT; cdr3_aa: CASSYLATDTQYF
j_call: TRBJ1-5; clone_size: .; v_call: TRBV27; d_call: .; cdr3_nt: TGTGCCAGCAGTCTGGGGCTTAGCAATCAGCCCCAGCATTTT; cdr3_aa: CASSLGLSNQPQHF
j_call: TRBJ1-1; clone_size: .; v_call: TRBV29-1; d_call: .; cdr3_nt: TGCAGCGTTGGCCTCCTCCAGGGCACTGAAGCTTTCTTT; cdr3_aa: CSVGLLQGTEAFF
j_call: TRBJ1-2; clone_size: many; v_call: TRBV7-6; d_call: TRBD1; cdr3_nt: TGTGCCAGCAGCTTCACCATCCGGGACAGGGAGCGTGATGGCTACACCTTC; cdr3_aa: CASSFTIRDRERDGYTF
j_call: TRBJ2-3; clone_size: few; v_call: TRBV5-1; d_call: TRBD2; cdr3_nt: TGCGCCAGCAGCATTAGCGGGATGAGCACAGATACGCAGTATTTT; cdr3_aa: CASSISGMSTDTQYF
j_call: TRBJ2-7; clone_size: many; v_call: TRBV4-1; d_call: .; cdr3_nt: TGCGCCAGCAGCCAAGGGAAGACTAGCTACGAGCAGTACTTC; cdr3_aa: CASSQGKTSYEQYF
j_call: TRBJ2-3; clone_size: .; v_call: TRBV12-3/TRBV12-4; d_call: TRBD1; cdr3_nt: TGTGCCAGCAGTTCTGGGACAGGGCCTAATGAAGATACGCAGTATTTT; cdr3_aa: CASSSGTGPNEDTQYF
j_call: TRBJ1-1; clone_size: many; v_call: TRBV29-1; d_call: .; cdr3_nt: TGCAGCGGCTCCCGGACCCTAATGAACACTGAAGCTTTCTTT; cdr3_aa: CSGSRTLMNTEAFF
j_call: TRBJ2-3; clone_size: many; v_call: TRBV9; d_call: .; cdr3_nt: TGTGCCAGCAGCGTCCTCGGCCAAAGGGCAGATACGCAGTATTTT; cdr3_aa: CASSVLGQRADTQYF
j_call: TRBJ2-5; clone_size: many; v_call: TRBV16; d_call: TRBD1; cdr3_nt: TGTGCCAGCAGCCGATGGGACAGCCAAGAGACCCAGTACTTC; cdr3_aa: CASSRWDSQETQYF
j_call: TRBJ2-1; clone_size: few; v_call: TRBV11-2; d_call: TRBD2; cdr3_nt: TGTGCCAGCAGCTTTAGCGGGAGGTTCGGCAATGAGCAGTTCTTC; cdr3_aa: CASSFSGRFGNEQFF